Each of the 8 T cell receptor beta chains below was sequenced from the same sample in a study of blood T cell repertoires in COVID-19. Repertoires were generated with immunoSEQ multiplex PCR, while TCRdb's copy carries only in-frame clones and drops some. This sample carries 350,000 or so clones, 92% of them seen once, and the ten largest clones take roughly 20%. Sequencing was carried out using PBMCs or T cells enriched from blood (not recorded which). The source is a woman in her 30s who had recovered from COVID-19.

This clone was counted a single time. J is TRBJ2-7 and V is TRBV4-3; TRBD2 matches at 9 bases. This CDR3 region has 17 residues. Germline V gene lookup returns CDR1 LGHNA and CDR2 YSLEER. Germline trimming cut 3 bases from V and 3 bases from J; bases unmatched to any gene: 12. In DNA form, the CDR3 reads TGCGCCAGCAGCCAGGGCGCATTAGCGGGGGTTAACTACGAGCAGTACTTC. As protein: CASSQGALAGVNYEQYF.

The rearrangement uses TRBV4-2 and TRBJ2-2; the D is unclear. Germline CDR1 is LGHNA and CDR2 is YNFKEQ. The CDR3 sequence is 13 residues long. Between the trimmed V and J ends, which lost 0 bases and 6 bases, there was a span of 5 bases. The CDR3 DNA reads TGTGCCAGCAGCCAAGATGGCCCCGGGGAGCTGTTTTTT. It codes for CASSQDGPGELFF.

The chain links TRBV18 to TRBJ2-7, with 10 bases fitting TRBD2. This CDR3 comprises 14 residues. V trimming: 3 bases; J trimming: 6 bases; junction bases outside the gene matches: 5. Germline V gene sequence: CDR1 KGHSH, CDR2 LQKENI. The CDR3 DNA is TGTGCCAGCTCACCGCCTAGCGGGAGATCCGAGCAGTACTTC. It codes for CASSPPSGRSEQYF.

This chain uses TRBV28 with TRBJ2-1; a weak D match, TRBD2 (6 bases). CDR3 length equals 16 residues. V lost 5 bases and J 2 bases, leaving 16 bases between the germline ends. Germline CDR1 and CDR2: MDHEN and SYDVKM. The CDR3 bases are TGTGCCAGCAGTCCCTATAGCGGAAATACCTACAATGAGCAGTTCTTC. As protein: CASSPYSGNTYNEQFF.

This clone was seen only a few times. This rearrangement joins TRBV7-9 to TRBJ1-1; D remains ambiguous. The CDR3 has 14 residues. Trimming cost V 1 base and J 0 bases, with 6 bases left between them. The germline CDR1 and CDR2 sequences are SEHNR and FQNEAQ (reference sequence). This CDR3 is CASSLVAVNTEAFF. In nucleotides, the CDR3 is TGTGCCAGCAGCTTAGTTGCGGTGAACACTGAAGCTTTCTTT.

This chain connects TRBV18 to TRBJ1-6; 8 bases line up with TRBD1. The V segment lost 6 bases and the J segment 8 bases; nucleotides outside the gene matches: 9. Germline lookup yields CDR1 KGHSH and CDR2 LQKENI. The CDR3 runs to 15 residues. The CDR3 coding sequence is TGTGCCAGCTCGCAGACAGGGGTTTCTCATTCACCCCTCCACTTT. This gives the protein CASSQTGVSHSPLHF.

V gene TRBV6-5 combines with J gene TRBJ2-7, with a weak D call TRBD1 (6 bases). Germline values: CDR1 MNHEY, CDR2 SVGAGI. Trimming took off 0 bases at V and 5 bases at J, with 14 bases between the two ends. The CDR3 covers 15 residues. The CDR3 DNA reads as TGTGCCAGCAGTTACTCGAACAGGGCTTGGGACGAGCAGTACTTC. This encodes CASSYSNRAWDEQYF.

The V call is TRBV27, the J call TRBJ2-5; TRBD2 matches at 8 bases. The germline gives CDR1 MNHEY, CDR2 SMNVEV (reference sequence). The junction had 5 bases not matched to a gene; V was cut back by 6 bases and J by 5 bases. The CDR3 extends over 13 amino acids. DNA of the CDR3: TGTGCCAGCAGCGGACTAGCTACCGAGACCCAGTACTTC. It translates to CASSGLATETQYF.